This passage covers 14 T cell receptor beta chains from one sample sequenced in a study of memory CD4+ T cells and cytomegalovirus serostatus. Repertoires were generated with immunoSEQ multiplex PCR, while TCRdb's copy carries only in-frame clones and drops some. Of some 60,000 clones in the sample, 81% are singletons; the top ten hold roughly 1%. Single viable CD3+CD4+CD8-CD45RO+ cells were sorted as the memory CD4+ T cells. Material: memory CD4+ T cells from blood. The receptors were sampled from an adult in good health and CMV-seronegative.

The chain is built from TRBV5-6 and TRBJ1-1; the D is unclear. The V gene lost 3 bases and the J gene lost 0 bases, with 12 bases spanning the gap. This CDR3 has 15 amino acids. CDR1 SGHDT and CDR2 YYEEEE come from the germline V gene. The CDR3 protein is CASSSLGGLNTEAFF. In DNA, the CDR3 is TGTGCCAGCAGCTCCTTGGGAGGCCTGAACACTGAAGCTTTCTTT.

The chain's CDR3 is CASSLKGMNTEAFF. The CDR3 DNA is TGTGCCAGCAGCTTAAAGGGGATGAACACTGAAGCTTTCTTT. J is TRBJ1-1 and V is TRBV7-6; possibly TRBD1 for D (5 bases). V lost 2 bases, J lost 0 bases, and 7 bases lay in between. Germline V gives CDR1 SGHVS, CDR2 FNYEAQ. The CDR3 contains 14 residues.

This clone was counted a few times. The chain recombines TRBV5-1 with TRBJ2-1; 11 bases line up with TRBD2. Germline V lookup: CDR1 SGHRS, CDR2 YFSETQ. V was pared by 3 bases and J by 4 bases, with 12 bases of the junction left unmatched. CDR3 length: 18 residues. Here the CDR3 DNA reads TGCGCCAGCAGCTATTTAATATCCGGGACTAGCGGATACAATGAGCAGTTCTTC. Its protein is CASSYLISGTSGYNEQFF.

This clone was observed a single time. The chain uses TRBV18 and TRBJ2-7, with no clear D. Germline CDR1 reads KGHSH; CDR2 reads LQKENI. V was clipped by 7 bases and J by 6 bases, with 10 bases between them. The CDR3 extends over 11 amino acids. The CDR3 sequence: CASLIAGEQYF. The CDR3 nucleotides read TGTGCCAGCTTAATAGCCGGCGAGCAGTACTTC.

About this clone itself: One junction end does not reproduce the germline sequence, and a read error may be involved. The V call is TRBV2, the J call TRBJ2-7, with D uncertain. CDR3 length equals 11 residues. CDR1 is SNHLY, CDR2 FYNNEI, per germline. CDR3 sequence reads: CASSELDSRDF. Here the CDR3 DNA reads TGTGCCAGCAGTGAACTTGACTCCCGGGACTTC.

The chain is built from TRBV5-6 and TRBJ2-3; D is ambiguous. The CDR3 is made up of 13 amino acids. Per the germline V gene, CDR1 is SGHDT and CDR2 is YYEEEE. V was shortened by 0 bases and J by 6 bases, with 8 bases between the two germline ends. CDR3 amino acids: CASSLGAYDTQYF. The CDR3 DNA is TGTGCCAGCAGCTTGGGGGCGTACGATACGCAGTATTTT.

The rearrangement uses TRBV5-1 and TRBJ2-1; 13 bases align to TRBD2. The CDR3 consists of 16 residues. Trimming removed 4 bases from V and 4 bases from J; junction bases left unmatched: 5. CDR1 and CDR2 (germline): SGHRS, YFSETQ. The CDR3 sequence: CASSTGTSGAYNEQFF. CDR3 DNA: TGCGCCAGCAGCACCGGGACTAGCGGGGCTTACAATGAGCAGTTCTTC. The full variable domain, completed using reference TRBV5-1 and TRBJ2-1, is KAGVTQTPRYLIKTRGQQVTLSCSPISGHRSVSWYQQTPGQGLQFLFEYFSETQRNKGNFPGRFSGRQFSNSRSEMNVSTLELGDSALYLCASSTGTSGAYNEQFFGPGTRLTVL.

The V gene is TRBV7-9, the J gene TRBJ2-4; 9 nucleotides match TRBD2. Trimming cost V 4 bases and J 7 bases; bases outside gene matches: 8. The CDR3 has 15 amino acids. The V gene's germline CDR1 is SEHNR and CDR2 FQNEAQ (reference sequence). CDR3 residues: CASSSDSGSWNIQYF. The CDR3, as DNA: TGTGCCAGCAGCTCCGATAGCGGGAGTTGGAACATTCAGTACTTC.

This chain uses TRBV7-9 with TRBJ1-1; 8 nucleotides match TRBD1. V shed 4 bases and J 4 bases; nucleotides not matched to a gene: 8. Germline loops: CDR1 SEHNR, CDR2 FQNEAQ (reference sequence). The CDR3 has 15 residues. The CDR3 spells CASSSLVDRVTEAFF. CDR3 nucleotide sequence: TGTGCCAGCAGCTCGTTAGTGGACAGGGTCACTGAAGCTTTCTTT.

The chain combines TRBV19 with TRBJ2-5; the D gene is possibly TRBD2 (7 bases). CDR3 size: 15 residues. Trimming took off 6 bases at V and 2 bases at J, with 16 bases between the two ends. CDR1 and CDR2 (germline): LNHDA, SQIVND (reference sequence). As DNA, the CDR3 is TGTGCCAGTAGCTTACAGGGACTACCGCAAGAGACCCAGTACTTC. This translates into CASSLQGLPQETQYF. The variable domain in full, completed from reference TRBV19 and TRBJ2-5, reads DGGITQSPKYLFRKEGQNVTLSCEQNLNHDAMYWYRQDPGQGLRLIYYSQIVNDFQKGDIAEGYSVSREKKESFPLTVTSAQKNPTAFYLCASSLQGLPQETQYFGPGTRLLVL.

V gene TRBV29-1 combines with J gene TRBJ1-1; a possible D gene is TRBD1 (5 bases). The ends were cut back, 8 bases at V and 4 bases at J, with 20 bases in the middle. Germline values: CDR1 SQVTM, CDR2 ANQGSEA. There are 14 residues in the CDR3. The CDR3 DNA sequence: TGCAGCATCACTTCGGGGGGGGTATTCACTGAAGCTTTCTTT. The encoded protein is CSITSGGVFTEAFF.

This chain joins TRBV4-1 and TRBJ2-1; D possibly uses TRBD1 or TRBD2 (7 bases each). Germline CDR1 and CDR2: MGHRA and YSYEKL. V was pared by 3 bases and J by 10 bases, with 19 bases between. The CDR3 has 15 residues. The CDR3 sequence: CASSQEGGGGLEQFF. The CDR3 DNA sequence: TGCGCCAGCAGCCAGGAGGGAGGGGGCGGGCTAGAGCAGTTCTTC.

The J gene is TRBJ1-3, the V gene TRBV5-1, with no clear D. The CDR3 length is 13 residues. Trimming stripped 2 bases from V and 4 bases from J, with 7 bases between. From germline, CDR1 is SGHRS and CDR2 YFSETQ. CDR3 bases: TGCGCCAGCAGCTTACAACAGGGAAACACCATATATTTT. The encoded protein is CASSLQQGNTIYF.

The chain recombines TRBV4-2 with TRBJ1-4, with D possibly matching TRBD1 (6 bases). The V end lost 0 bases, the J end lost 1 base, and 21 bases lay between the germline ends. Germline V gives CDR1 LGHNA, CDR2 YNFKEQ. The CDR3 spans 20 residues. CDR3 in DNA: TGTGCCAGCAGCCAAGATTCCCCCTTGGGGGCAATTAAAACTAATGAAAAACTGTTTTTT. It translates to CASSQDSPLGAIKTNEKLFF.